The present entry profiles one T cell receptor (beta chain) with its context. Its antigen is currently not known. Base qualities are not provided; no much larger clone lies one nucleotide away. Whole blood was collected in K2EDTA tubes by collaborating institutions according to the institutions' own protocols. For TCRbeta analysis, collaborators shipped samples in one of three forms: frozen whole blood, isolated PBMCs, or DNA extracted from either of those sample types. These data are taken from a study of blood T cell repertoires in COVID-19 (dated by TCRdb to about 2020). Regarding the study in general: Collaborator samples came from the United States, Italy and Spain and covered acute and convalescent phases of COVID-19. Subjects who had been exposed to COVID-19, were actively infected with it, or had recovered from it provided the deeply sampled blood TCRbeta repertoires that made up the dataset. The samples were drawn from two sources: the first 160 participants of the ongoing ImmuneRACE study, and 1,000 to 1,500 subjects contributed by 6 global collaborators. The material from the prospective study consisted of cDNA or gDNA derived from T cells, B-cell-depleted T cells, or PBMCs. The repertoires were made available in a free public database intended to serve as a resource for research on the immune response to SARS-CoV-2. Where available, HLA class I and class II types were obtained from metadata supplied by the sample provider rather than from assay-based typing. Nearly every sample came with metadata listing a de-identified subject ID, COVID-19 status, age in years and sex.

TCRbeta CDR3 regions were amplified from genomic DNA by means of the immunoSEQ Assay, a bias-controlled multiplex PCR. As for how the authors treated the data: The number of nucleated cells in each sample was estimated from the amplification of reference gene primers within the assay. To quantify the absolute abundance of each unique TCRbeta CDR3 rearrangement, sequence reads were collapsed and filtered. Productive Simpson clonality was computed per sample as the square root of Simpson's diversity index over productive rearrangements. TCRdb stores this immuneACCESS table with in-frame sequences only. Part of the clones is absent; in the studies checked, under half of the shortfall reflects unresolved V genes, and no reason is known for the rest. D and trimming were read from the DNA, whereas the V and J calls and clone size are those reported in that table. The sample yields around 30,000 clones; under 80% were counted once. The top ten clonotypes cover more than 7.5% of the sample.

The paper as a whole reports these results and caveats: Clinical and demographic metadata were provided uncurated, with the amount varying by source and participant.

At the junction V is shortened by 2 bases and J by 2 bases; bases outside the gene matches: 6. CDR3 length: 16 amino acids, cysteine to phenylalanine. This entry keeps only the CDR3 DNA: 48 bases, framed from base 1. Taken from the germline V gene (reference sequence), the CDR1 and CDR2 loops are WNHNN and SYGVQD. The source is a woman aged 70 to 79 with active or convalescent COVID-19. This chain is built from TRBV10-1 and TRBJ2-7; TRBD1 matches 10 bases in the middle. The sequencing sample was made of peripheral blood. The CDR3 amino acid sequence is: CASSEPSDRGAYEQYF. DNA sequence: TGCGCCAGCAGTGAGCCCTCGGACAGGGGGGCCTACGAGCAGTACTTC.